The rows below give T cell receptor beta chains drawn from one sample of a study of T cells after yellow fever vaccination. TCRdb re-derived calls from the 5' RACE reads in MiXCR, one entry per CDR3 protein. This sample has over 110,000 distinct CDR3 sequences, with approximately 7.7% found just once. The sequenced sample was CD4+ T cells sorted from PBMCs, obtained 5 days after the yellow fever booster vaccination. These receptors were collected from a man between 25 and 39 years old who received the YFV17D yellow fever vaccine. Each CDR3 is given with its conserved first and last residue. D genes are given only for firm matches. Not all rows give a size; the values are once, few, many and, for expanded clones, a class.

V gene: TRBV7-8; D gene: TRBD1; clone size: many; J gene: TRBJ2-3; CDR3 protein: CASSEDRVGGTQYF; CDR3 DNA: TGTGCCAGCAGCGAGGACAGGGTAGGAGGTACGCAGTATTTT
V gene: TRBV29-1; D gene: NA; clone size: many; J gene: TRBJ2-7; CDR3 protein: CSVGRGGGYEQYF; CDR3 DNA: TGCAGCGTGGGGCGAGGGGGAGGCTACGAGCAGTACTTC
V gene: TRBV20-1; D gene: TRBD2; clone size: many; J gene: TRBJ2-1; CDR3 protein: CSARWTSGTGSYNEQFF; CDR3 DNA: TGCAGTGCGAGGTGGACTAGCGGGACAGGCTCCTACAATGAGCAGTTCTTC
V gene: TRBV3-1; D gene: TRBD2; clone size: many; J gene: TRBJ2-3; CDR3 protein: CASSQVIAGGHTQYF; CDR3 DNA: TGTGCCAGCAGCCAGGTTATAGCGGGAGGGCATACGCAGTATTTT
V gene: TRBV12-3/TRBV12-4; D gene: NA; clone size: many; J gene: TRBJ2-7; CDR3 protein: CASSRGAARQYF; CDR3 DNA: TGTGCCAGCAGCCGGGGGGCGGCCCGGCAGTACTTC
V gene: TRBV5-4; D gene: TRBD2; clone size: many; J gene: TRBJ2-1; CDR3 protein: CASSPPLAGGRGEQFF; CDR3 DNA: TGTGCCAGCAGCCCCCCACTAGCGGGGGGGCGGGGTGAGCAGTTCTTC
V gene: TRBV12-3/TRBV12-4; D gene: NA; clone size: many; J gene: TRBJ2-6; CDR3 protein: CASSLVGANVLTF; CDR3 DNA: TGTGCCAGCAGTTTAGTTGGGGCCAACGTCCTGACTTTC
V gene: TRBV7-2; D gene: NA; clone size: NA; J gene: TRBJ1-5; CDR3 protein: CASSLDSAGSQPQHF; CDR3 DNA: TGTGCCAGCAGCTTAGATTCGGCAGGGAGTCAGCCCCAGCATTTT
V gene: TRBV20-1; D gene: NA; clone size: NA; J gene: TRBJ2-3; CDR3 protein: CSAGPDTDTQYF; CDR3 DNA: TGCAGTGCAGGCCCAGACACAGATACGCAGTATTTT
V gene: TRBV5-5; D gene: TRBD1; clone size: many; J gene: TRBJ2-2; CDR3 protein: CASSSIPGQGVGELFF; CDR3 DNA: TGTGCCAGCAGCTCGATACCGGGACAGGGAGTCGGGGAGCTGTTTTTT
V gene: TRBV20-1; D gene: TRBD2; clone size: many; J gene: TRBJ2-7; CDR3 protein: CSAITGTSPFGSSYEQYF; CDR3 DNA: TGCAGTGCTATTACCGGGACTAGCCCCTTTGGGAGCTCCTACGAGCAGTACTTC
V gene: TRBV5-1; D gene: NA; clone size: many; J gene: TRBJ1-2; CDR3 protein: CASRDGYGYTF; CDR3 DNA: TGCGCCAGCCGGGATGGGTATGGCTACACCTTC
V gene: TRBV7-8; D gene: NA; clone size: few; J gene: TRBJ2-6; CDR3 protein: CASSLQPSGANVLTF; CDR3 DNA: TGTGCCAGCAGCTTACAGCCCTCTGGGGCCAACGTCCTGACTTTC
V gene: TRBV6-2/TRBV6-3; D gene: NA; clone size: many; J gene: TRBJ2-3; CDR3 protein: CASSSAALGTQYF; CDR3 DNA: TGTGCCAGCAGCTCCGCTGCGTTGGGTACGCAGTATTTT
V gene: TRBV7-2; D gene: NA; clone size: many; J gene: TRBJ1-5; CDR3 protein: CASSLGQINQPQHF; CDR3 DNA: TGTGCCAGCAGCTTAGGACAGATCAATCAGCCCCAGCATTTT
V gene: TRBV20-1; D gene: TRBD2; clone size: many; J gene: TRBJ2-1; CDR3 protein: CSARGAASGSREQFF; CDR3 DNA: TGCAGTGCTAGGGGGGCGGCTAGCGGGAGTCGGGAGCAGTTCTTC
V gene: TRBV18; D gene: TRBD1; clone size: many; J gene: TRBJ2-7; CDR3 protein: CASSPRQGEVYEQYF; CDR3 DNA: TGTGCCAGCTCACCCCGACAGGGGGAAGTCTACGAGCAGTACTTC
V gene: TRBV15; D gene: TRBD2; clone size: many; J gene: TRBJ2-1; CDR3 protein: CATSRGIAGGIYNEQFF; CDR3 DNA: TGTGCCACCAGCAGAGGGATAGCGGGAGGGATCTACAATGAGCAGTTCTTC
V gene: TRBV10-3; D gene: NA; clone size: many; J gene: TRBJ2-1; CDR3 protein: CAIRAEEYLSYNEQFF; CDR3 DNA: TGTGCCATCAGAGCGGAGGAATACCTCTCCTACAATGAGCAGTTCTTC
V gene: TRBV5-1; D gene: NA; clone size: many; J gene: TRBJ1-1; CDR3 protein: CASSLRGGTEAFF; CDR3 DNA: TGCGCCAGCAGCTTAAGAGGAGGCACTGAAGCTTTCTTT
V gene: TRBV29-1; D gene: NA; clone size: many; J gene: TRBJ1-4; CDR3 protein: CSTKGAEGEKLFF; CDR3 DNA: TGCAGTACTAAAGGGGCGGAAGGAGAAAAACTGTTTTTT
V gene: TRBV20-1; D gene: NA; clone size: many; J gene: TRBJ1-6; CDR3 protein: CSARDLGDTTPNSPLHF; CDR3 DNA: TGCAGTGCTAGAGATCTCGGGGATACCACGCCTAATTCACCCCTCCACTTT
V gene: TRBV7-2; D gene: NA; clone size: many; J gene: TRBJ2-1; CDR3 protein: CASSARQVGRDEQFF; CDR3 DNA: TGTGCCAGCAGCGCCCGACAGGTAGGGAGGGATGAGCAGTTCTTC
V gene: TRBV4-3; D gene: NA; clone size: many; J gene: TRBJ1-2; CDR3 protein: CASSQGRLRQDYGYTF; CDR3 DNA: TGCGCCAGCAGCCAGGGTCGTTTGAGACAGGACTATGGCTACACCTTC
V gene: TRBV12-3/TRBV12-4; D gene: TRBD1; clone size: many; J gene: TRBJ2-3; CDR3 protein: CASRTGLGTDTQYF; CDR3 DNA: TGTGCCAGCAGGACAGGGCTCGGCACAGATACGCAGTATTTT
V gene: TRBV10-1; D gene: NA; clone size: many; J gene: TRBJ1-2; CDR3 protein: CASSESPGTPNGYTF; CDR3 DNA: TGCGCCAGCAGTGAGTCGCCCGGGACTCCAAATGGCTACACCTTC
V gene: TRBV6-5; D gene: NA; clone size: many; J gene: TRBJ2-3; CDR3 protein: CASSYYPDGPDTQYF; CDR3 DNA: TGTGCCAGCAGTTACTACCCTGATGGCCCAGATACGCAGTATTTT
V gene: TRBV2; D gene: TRBD1; clone size: many; J gene: TRBJ2-7; CDR3 protein: CASSEWDRGYEQYF; CDR3 DNA: TGTGCCAGCAGTGAGTGGGACAGGGGCTACGAGCAGTACTTC
V gene: TRBV6-1; D gene: NA; clone size: many; J gene: TRBJ2-7; CDR3 protein: CASSLYTTGEQYF; CDR3 DNA: TGTGCCAGCAGTCTATATACTACGGGCGAGCAGTACTTC
V gene: TRBV29-1; D gene: NA; clone size: many; J gene: TRBJ2-3; CDR3 protein: CSGARGDTQYF; CDR3 DNA: TGCAGCGGAGCCAGGGGAGATACGCAGTATTTT
V gene: TRBV6-5; D gene: TRBD1; clone size: few; J gene: TRBJ2-7; CDR3 protein: CASSYQTGAEQYF; CDR3 DNA: TGTGCCAGCAGTTACCAGACAGGGGCCGAGCAGTACTTC
V gene: TRBV7-7; D gene: NA; clone size: few; J gene: TRBJ1-6; CDR3 protein: CAGRIRGSPLHF; CDR3 DNA: TGTGCTGGGCGCATCAGGGGATCACCCCTCCACTTT
V gene: TRBV27; D gene: NA; clone size: many; J gene: TRBJ2-7; CDR3 protein: CASSLFTSSHEQYF; CDR3 DNA: TGTGCCAGCAGTTTATTCACTAGCAGCCACGAGCAGTACTTC
V gene: TRBV7-9; D gene: NA; clone size: NA; J gene: TRBJ2-3; CDR3 protein: CASSSPTGRTDTQYF; CDR3 DNA: TGTGCCAGCAGCTCCCCGACAGGACGCACAGATACGCAGTATTTT
V gene: TRBV5-1; D gene: NA; clone size: many; J gene: TRBJ1-1; CDR3 protein: CASSHEGRVNTEAFF; CDR3 DNA: TGCGCCAGCAGCCACGAGGGACGGGTGAACACTGAAGCTTTCTTT